Listed below are T cell receptor beta chains from one sample, sequenced in a study of T cells in Graves' hyperthyroidism and ophthalmopathy. TCRdb reprocessed the multiplex PCR reads via MiXCR and lists one record per CDR3 protein. The sample includes approximately 560,000 distinct CDR3 sequences, under 60% of them seen just once. Sequencing used peripheral blood or thyroid tissue (not recorded which). The receptor set was obtained from a woman between 18 and 30 years old with Graves' hyperthyroidism. CDR3s leave out the opening cysteine and the closing phenylalanine or tryptophan.

v_gene: TRBV7-9; j_gene: TRBJ2-5; CDR3aa: ASIIHPGPETQY
v_gene: TRBV15; j_gene: TRBJ1-2; CDR3aa: ATSRGTGGPYGYT
v_gene: TRBV2; j_gene: TRBJ2-5; CDR3aa: ASSERDTGAGGTQY
v_gene: TRBV20-1; j_gene: TRBJ2-5; CDR3aa: SGEWDSGETQY
v_gene: TRBV29-1; j_gene: TRBJ1-1; CDR3aa: SYVENTEAF
v_gene: TRBV29-1; j_gene: TRBJ1-2; CDR3aa: SVGTGFGYT
v_gene: TRBV10-3; j_gene: TRBJ2-7; CDR3aa: AISESDRGSYEQY
v_gene: TRBV5-1; j_gene: TRBJ2-7; CDR3aa: ASSLESEQY
v_gene: TRBV12-3/TRBV12-4; j_gene: TRBJ1-5; CDR3aa: ASSQGQNQPQH
v_gene: TRBV12-3/TRBV12-4; j_gene: TRBJ1-1; CDR3aa: ASRLQGDTEAF
v_gene: TRBV7-2; j_gene: TRBJ1-6; CDR3aa: ASSLRQTDSPLH
v_gene: TRBV20-1; j_gene: TRBJ1-4; CDR3aa: SASVATNEKLF
v_gene: TRBV7-9; j_gene: TRBJ2-7; CDR3aa: ASSPGGTSYEQY
v_gene: TRBV20-1; j_gene: TRBJ2-7; CDR3aa: SANGRGQSYEQY
v_gene: TRBV7-8; j_gene: TRBJ2-5; CDR3aa: ASSSTPDRGAETQY
v_gene: TRBV7-2; j_gene: TRBJ2-5; CDR3aa: ASSSLKQGGTQY
v_gene: TRBV10-3; j_gene: TRBJ2-5; CDR3aa: AISLSAGVEETQY
v_gene: TRBV2; j_gene: TRBJ1-5; CDR3aa: ASEGQWQKTQH
v_gene: TRBV20-1; j_gene: TRBJ1-5; CDR3aa: SAQGGINQPQH
v_gene: TRBV9; j_gene: TRBJ1-4; CDR3aa: ASSLDSATGGEKLF
v_gene: TRBV5-6; j_gene: TRBJ2-5; CDR3aa: ASSQTATVGETQY
v_gene: TRBV15; j_gene: TRBJ1-6; CDR3aa: ATSSYSGGVSSPLH
v_gene: TRBV7-6; j_gene: TRBJ1-3; CDR3aa: ASSLRITIY
v_gene: TRBV6-6; j_gene: TRBJ1-4; CDR3aa: ASKDAGYEKLF
v_gene: TRBV10-3; j_gene: TRBJ2-5; CDR3aa: AITGDGETQY
v_gene: TRBV10-3; j_gene: TRBJ1-2; CDR3aa: AISEGQGGYGYT
v_gene: TRBV7-9; j_gene: TRBJ1-2; CDR3aa: ASHSTRNYGYT
v_gene: TRBV24-1; j_gene: TRBJ1-2; CDR3aa: ASSPQGLDYGYT
v_gene: TRBV7-2; j_gene: TRBJ2-5; CDR3aa: ASSFTGRGAQETQY
v_gene: TRBV7-9; j_gene: TRBJ2-2; CDR3aa: ASSSPSGGELF
v_gene: TRBV6-1; j_gene: TRBJ2-7; CDR3aa: ASSEHRDRANEQY
v_gene: TRBV10-3; j_gene: TRBJ1-6; CDR3aa: AWGGVNSPLH
v_gene: TRBV5-1; j_gene: TRBJ2-7; CDR3aa: ASSTSSGRGSYEQY
v_gene: TRBV10-3; j_gene: TRBJ2-7; CDR3aa: AAGGQDLYEQY
v_gene: TRBV15; j_gene: TRBJ2-7; CDR3aa: ATSRVTSGSYEQY
v_gene: TRBV7-9; j_gene: TRBJ1-6; CDR3aa: ASSLGTGRTNSPLH
v_gene: TRBV9; j_gene: TRBJ1-1; CDR3aa: ASSLLPGQDGYTEAF
v_gene: TRBV7-3; j_gene: TRBJ2-2; CDR3aa: ASSQDRATGELF
v_gene: TRBV7-8; j_gene: TRBJ2-7; CDR3aa: ASSSTSGVVGEQY
v_gene: TRBV7-2; j_gene: TRBJ2-5; CDR3aa: ASSPSGKETQY
v_gene: TRBV2; j_gene: TRBJ1-6; CDR3aa: ASSPQQSYNSPLH
v_gene: TRBV11-2; j_gene: TRBJ1-1; CDR3aa: ASSWSLNTEAF
v_gene: TRBV4-2; j_gene: TRBJ1-1; CDR3aa: ASRREGSGTEAF
v_gene: TRBV5-1; j_gene: TRBJ1-5; CDR3aa: ASSLAGGQGNQPQH
v_gene: TRBV12-3/TRBV12-4; j_gene: TRBJ2-7; CDR3aa: ASSLAGPGADEQY
v_gene: TRBV2; j_gene: TRBJ1-5; CDR3aa: ASSEPGQGNQPQH
v_gene: TRBV10-3; j_gene: TRBJ2-3; CDR3aa: AITTSGRWDTQY
v_gene: TRBV29-1; j_gene: TRBJ2-7; CDR3aa: AWNRGSSYEQY